These 25 T cell receptor beta chains were sequenced from one sample in a study of blood T cells in healthy people across ages. The second PCR ran roughly 6 to 11 cycles with a sample-barcoded 5' primer and J-beta primers. TCRdb re-analysed the 5' RACE reads in MiXCR, keeping a single row per CDR3 protein. The sample consists of about 650,000 distinct CDR3 sequences, about 30% of them appearing once. The sample taken for sequencing was blood. Every receptor here comes from an elderly woman in good health.

The chain uses TRBV12-3 or TRBV12-4 and TRBJ1-5; weak D call: TRBD1 (6 bases). V dropped 5 bases and J dropped 2 bases, with 13 bases sitting between them. CDR3 length: 15 residues. The CDR3 loop reads CASSLQGYGNQPQHF. In DNA form, the CDR3 reads TGTGCCAGCAGTCTACAGGGTTATGGCAATCAGCCCCAGCATTTT.

This clonotype occurred a few times. This chain joins TRBV30 and TRBJ2-5; weak D call: TRBD1 (6 bases). The assigned J gene may be wrong: the sequence end matches TRBJ2-7 better. In germline, CDR1 is GTSNPN, CDR2 SVGIG (reference sequence). This CDR3 contains 14 residues. Written as DNA, the CDR3 is TGTGCCCGGCAGGGGAAAACGGGGTTCGCCGAGCAGTACTTC. It translates to CARQGKTGFAEQYF.

This clonotype was found many times. J is TRBJ2-5 and V is TRBV3-1; TRBD2 agrees at 13 bases. The CDR3 has 18 residues. Germline values: CDR1 LGHDT, CDR2 YNNKEL (reference sequence). V gave up 3 bases and J gave up 3 bases; unmatched junction bases: 10. CDR3 coding DNA: TGTGCCAGCAGCCAGGATATCAGACTAGCGGGGGGAGAAGAGACCCAGTACTTC. It specifies CASSQDIRLAGGEETQYF.

This clonotype was recorded many times. The CDR3 DNA follows: TGCAGTGCTAGACGGCAGGCCCTGTATTTGGCGACCCAGTACTTC. Protein: CSARRQALYLATQYF. The V call is TRBV20-1, the J call TRBJ2-5; D not certain. The CDR3 spans 15 residues. Germline CDR1 is DFQATT and CDR2 is SNEGSKA (reference sequence). V was pared by 2 bases and J by 7 bases, with 20 bases between.

This clonotype was observed a single time. This chain connects TRBV7-9 to TRBJ2-1; 7 bases match TRBD1. V lost 2 bases, J lost 8 bases, and 3 bases stayed unmatched. The CDR3 covers 13 residues. Germline lookup yields CDR1 SEHNR and CDR2 FQNEAQ (reference sequence). CDR3 protein: CASSLTGVHEQFF. In DNA form, the CDR3 reads TGTGCCAGCAGCTTAACAGGGGTACATGAGCAGTTCTTC.

This clonotype was recorded many times. The V call is TRBV5-1, the J call TRBJ2-7; 15 bases fit TRBD2. The CDR3 loop spans 16 amino acids. The germline V gene has CDR1 SGHRS and CDR2 YFSETQ. J gave up 4 bases and V 4 bases, and 6 bases lay outside the gene matches. The CDR3 loop reads CASSIRTSGGAYEQYF. In nucleotides, the CDR3 is TGCGCCAGCAGCATTAGGACTAGCGGGGGGGCGTACGAGCAGTACTTC.

The J gene is TRBJ1-1, the V gene TRBV5-1, with D possibly matching TRBD1 (6 bases). The V gene lost 2 bases and the J gene lost 5 bases, with 10 bases spanning the gap. The CDR3 is 13 amino acids. Germline V gives CDR1 SGHRS, CDR2 YFSETQ. The CDR3 coding sequence is TGCGCCAGCAGCTTAACCAGGGGTACTGAAGCTTTCTTT. Translated: CASSLTRGTEAFF.

The chain joins TRBV4-3 to TRBJ1-1, with TRBD1 matching 7 bases. The V segment lost 0 bases and the J segment 2 bases; nucleotides outside the gene matches: 6. The length of the CDR3 is 16 residues. Germline V lookup: CDR1 LGHNA, CDR2 YSLEER. CDR3 sequence (DNA): TGCGCCAGCAGCCAAGATATACGGACAGGCAACACTGAAGCTTTCTTT. The encoded protein is CASSQDIRTGNTEAFF.

Turning to this clonotype: A much larger clone sits a single nucleotide away, making a read error possible. The rearrangement links TRBV7-2 to TRBJ2-1, with D perhaps TRBD1 (6 bases). V was cut by 5 bases and J by 5 bases, with 13 bases left in between. CDR3 size: 14 residues. Germline values: CDR1 SGHTA, CDR2 FQGNSA. CDR3 loop: CTSSKTYRDNEQFF. CDR3 nucleotides: TGTACCAGCAGCAAAACTTACAGGGACAATGAGCAGTTCTTC.

This clonotype has ten or more counts. The CDR3 nucleotides read TGCAGTGCTAGCACGGGTGATTTTCGCCTCTCCTATAATTCACCCCTCCACTTT. Protein: CSASTGDFRLSYNSPLHF. The chain combines TRBV20-1 with TRBJ1-6; D is unclear. The germline V gene encodes CDR1 DFQATT and CDR2 SNEGSKA (reference sequence). CDR3 length: 18 amino acids. V lost 3 bases to trimming and J lost 0 bases, with 18 bases between them.

This clonotype was found many times. The rearrangement uses TRBV27 and TRBJ1-5; tentatively, D is TRBD1 (5 bases). Germline CDR1 is MNHEY and CDR2 is SMNVEV (reference sequence). The V and J ends lost 6 bases and 4 bases respectively, with 19 bases between them. This CDR3 spans 16 amino acids. The CDR3 DNA sequence: TGTGCCAGCAGGCCTGACCACAGGCGAGGGAATCAGCCCCAGCATTTT. Its translation: CASRPDHRRGNQPQHF.

This clonotype was counted many times. The CDR3: CSARPLAEVYNEQFF. CDR3 in DNA: TGCAGTGCTAGGCCCCTAGCGGAGGTCTACAATGAGCAGTTCTTC. The chain links TRBV20-1 to TRBJ2-1; 7 nucleotides line up with TRBD2. The CDR3 covers 15 residues. The V segment lost 3 bases and the J segment 3 bases; nucleotides outside the gene matches: 8. The V gene's germline CDR1 is DFQATT and CDR2 SNEGSKA (reference sequence).

This clonotype was seen repeatedly, ten times or more. The chain joins TRBV28 to TRBJ2-1; D might be TRBD2 (6 bases). V gave up 5 bases and J gave up 7 bases, with 18 bases separating them. Germline assignment: CDR1 MDHEN and CDR2 SYDVKM. The length of the CDR3 is 15 residues. For the CDR3, the DNA is TGTGCCAGCAGTAAACCGGGACTCCGACGGAATGAGCAGTTCTTC. Residues: CASSKPGLRRNEQFF.

The chain is built from TRBV12-3 or TRBV12-4 and TRBJ1-2, with D perhaps TRBD1 (5 bases). V was cut by 3 bases and J by 3 bases, with 11 bases left in between. The CDR3 spans 14 residues. The CDR3, as DNA: TGTGCCAGCAGTTTGGCAGGGAAAGACTATGGCTACACCTTC. Translated: CASSLAGKDYGYTF.

This clonotype was detected ten times or more. One end of the junction does not line up with germline, which may come from a read error. V is TRBV20-1 and J is TRBJ1-2, with 10 nucleotides matching TRBD1. This CDR3 has 14 residues. Germline V gene lookup returns CDR1 DFQATT and CDR2 SNEGSKA (reference sequence). CDR3 amino acids: CSGFGDRGNDGYTF. CDR3 nucleotides: TGCAGTGGATTTGGGGACAGGGGTAACGATGGCTACACCTTC.

This clonotype was seen repeatedly, ten times or more. The rearrangement uses TRBV5-1 and TRBJ2-7; D remains unclear. This CDR3 has 14 amino acids. The germline V gene has CDR1 SGHRS and CDR2 YFSETQ. Trimming removed 6 bases from V and 0 bases from J, with 13 bases in between. In DNA, the CDR3 is TGCGCCAGCAATCTCGAGCCTTCCTCCTACGAGCAGTACTTC. It yields the protein CASNLEPSSYEQYF.

A word on this clonotype: This may come from a read error, since a much larger clone is one base off. The chain has TRBV10-3 and TRBJ2-3, with D possibly TRBD2 on 7 matching bases. V dropped 2 bases and J dropped 4 bases, with 16 bases sitting between them. The CDR3 covers 16 residues. Germline lookup yields CDR1 ENHRY and CDR2 SYGVKD. The CDR3 DNA follows: TGTGCCATCAGTGAGGGACAGCTTACTAGCGCAGATACGCAGTATTTT. It specifies CAISEGQLTSADTQYF.

In its sample, this clonotype was seen a few times. The chain links TRBV6-6 to TRBJ1-1; no reliable D call. Germline CDR1 and CDR2: MNHNY and SVGAGI (reference sequence). CDR3 length: 15 residues. The V gene lost 5 bases and the J gene lost 0 bases, with 13 bases spanning the gap. The CDR3 protein is CASSPQRGLNTEAFF. CDR3 coding DNA: TGTGCCAGCAGTCCCCAGAGAGGGTTGAACACTGAAGCTTTCTTT.

This clonotype has ten or more counts. This rearrangement joins TRBV20-1 to TRBJ2-4, with unresolved D. Deletions cut 0 bases from V and 0 bases from J, with 9 bases between. Germline loops: CDR1 DFQATT, CDR2 SNEGSKA (reference sequence). The CDR3 has 15 residues. The CDR3 loop is CSARDSVLAKNIQYF. In nucleotides, the CDR3 is TGCAGTGCTAGAGATTCAGTCCTAGCCAAAAACATTCAGTACTTC.

Comment on this clonotype: A much bigger clone sits one base away, suggesting this may be a read error. The V and J genes are TRBV5-4 and TRBJ2-1, with 10 nucleotides matching TRBD1. J was trimmed by 10 bases and V by 7 bases; bases with no gene match: 8. CDR1 is SGHNT and CDR2 is YYREEE in the germline V gene (reference sequence). This CDR3 has 13 amino acids. The CDR3: CASSGTGANEQFF. CDR3 sequence (DNA): TGTGCCAGCTCCGGGACAGGGGCGAACGAGCAGTTCTTC.

This clonotype has at least ten counts. This chain links TRBV7-2 with TRBJ2-7; 8 positions match TRBD1. The length of the CDR3 is 15 residues. The J segment lost 7 bases and the V segment lost 0 bases, leaving 8 bases of the junction unmatched. Looked up from germline, CDR1 is SGHTA and CDR2 is FQGNSA. The chain's CDR3 is CASSLARTGFGEQYF. CDR3 sequence (DNA): TGTGCCAGCAGCTTAGCGAGGACAGGGTTTGGGGAGCAGTACTTC.

This clonotype came up many times. This rearrangement joins TRBV6-5 to TRBJ2-1, with D perhaps given as TRBD1 or TRBD2 (5 bases each). CDR3 length: 17 amino acids. Germline values: CDR1 MNHEY, CDR2 SVGAGI. V gave up 1 base and J gave up 1 base, with 14 bases separating them. CDR3 in DNA: TGTGCCAGCAGTTACTGGGACGCCGACGGTTCCTACAATGAGCAGTTCTTC. Residues: CASSYWDADGSYNEQFF.

This clonotype was counted a single time. The rearrangement links TRBV6-5 to TRBJ2-1, with D perhaps matching TRBD2 (6 bases). Trimming pared 0 bases from V and 4 bases from J, leaving 10 bases between. Germline CDR1 is MNHEY and CDR2 is SVGAGI. The CDR3 is 15 amino acids. The CDR3 sequence is CASSYSGSGYNEQFF. In nucleotides, the CDR3 is TGTGCCAGCAGTTACTCGGGTAGCGGTTACAATGAGCAGTTCTTC.

This clonotype was picked up many times. The chain is built from TRBV6-5 and TRBJ2-1; D not certain. CDR1 and CDR2 from the germline V gene are MNHEY and SVGAGI. The length of the CDR3 is 14 residues. Trimming removed 6 bases at V and 0 bases at J, with 9 bases between. The CDR3 nucleotides are TGTGCCAGCAGACTAACTCGCTCCTACAATGAGCAGTTCTTC. It encodes CASRLTRSYNEQFF.

In regard to this clonotype: A much larger clone sits a single nucleotide away, making a read error possible. The rearrangement uses TRBV2 and TRBJ2-7; 13 bases match TRBD2. This CDR3 is built from 14 residues. J gave up 7 bases and V 7 bases, and 7 bases lay outside the gene matches. CDR1 and CDR2 from the germline V gene are SNHLY and FYNNEI. For the CDR3, the DNA is TGTGCCAGCATAGGACTAGCGGGGGTAGGTGAGCAGTACTTC. Protein: CASIGLAGVGEQYF.